This T cell receptor (beta chain) was found in a study of long-term antiretroviral therapy in people with HIV. General study findings and limits: Possibly under older ART regimens, blood was drawn between about 2003 and 2017.

A word on this clone: Antigen specificity is unknown.

The germline CDR1 and CDR2 sequences are SGHTA and FQGNSA. The V gene lost 5 bases and the J gene lost 8 bases, with 15 bases spanning the gap. The CDR3 consists of 14 residues. Version v3.0 of the immunoSEQ assay was performed at survey level. Data came from immunoSEQ multiplex PCR; TCRdb stores just in-frame clones and leaves some out. The sample yields approximately 13,000 clones, around four fifths seen once. V gene TRBV7-2 combines with J gene TRBJ1-4; perhaps TRBD1 as D (5 bases). The sequencing here drew on unsorted PBMCs, taken 1.8 years before starting antiretroviral therapy. The source of this sequence is a woman between 40 and 55 years old with HIV. The CDR3 sequence is CASSPTIRGEKLFF. The CDR3 DNA reads TGTGCCAGCAGCCCAACCATTAGGGGCGAAAAACTGTTTTTT.